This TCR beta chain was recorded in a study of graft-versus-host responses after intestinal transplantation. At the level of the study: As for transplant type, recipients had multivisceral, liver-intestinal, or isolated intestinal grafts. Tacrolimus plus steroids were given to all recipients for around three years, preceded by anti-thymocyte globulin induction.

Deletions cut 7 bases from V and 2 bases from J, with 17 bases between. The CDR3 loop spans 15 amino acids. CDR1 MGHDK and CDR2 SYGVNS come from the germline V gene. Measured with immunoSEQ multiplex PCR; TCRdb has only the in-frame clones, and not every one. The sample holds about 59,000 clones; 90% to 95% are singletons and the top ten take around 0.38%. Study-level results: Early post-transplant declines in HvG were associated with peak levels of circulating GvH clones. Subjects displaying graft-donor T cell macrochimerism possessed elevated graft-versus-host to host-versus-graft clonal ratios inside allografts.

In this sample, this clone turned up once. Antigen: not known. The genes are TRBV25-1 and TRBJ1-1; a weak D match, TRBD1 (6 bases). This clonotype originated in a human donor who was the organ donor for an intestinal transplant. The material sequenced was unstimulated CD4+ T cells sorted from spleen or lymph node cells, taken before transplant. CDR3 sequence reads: CASTHLGAPNTEAFF. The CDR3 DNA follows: TGTGCCAGCACTCACCTGGGGGCCCCAAACACTGAAGCTTTCTTT.